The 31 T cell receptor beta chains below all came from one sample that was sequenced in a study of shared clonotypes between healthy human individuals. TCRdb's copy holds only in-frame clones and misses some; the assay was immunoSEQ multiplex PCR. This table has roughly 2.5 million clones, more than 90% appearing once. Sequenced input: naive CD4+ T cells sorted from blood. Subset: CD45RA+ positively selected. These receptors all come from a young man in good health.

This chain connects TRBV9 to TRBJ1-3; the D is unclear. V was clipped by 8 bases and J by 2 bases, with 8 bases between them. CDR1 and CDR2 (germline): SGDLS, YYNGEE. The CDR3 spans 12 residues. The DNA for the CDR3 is TGTGCCAGTGGGGTGGCTGGAAACACCATATATTTT. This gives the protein CASGVAGNTIYF. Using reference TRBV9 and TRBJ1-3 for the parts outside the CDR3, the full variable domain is DSGVTQTPKHLITATGQRVTLRCSPRSGDLSVYWYQQSLDQGLQFLIQYYNGEERAKGNILERFSAQQFPDLHSELNLSSLELGDSALYFCASGVAGNTIYFGEGSWLTVV.

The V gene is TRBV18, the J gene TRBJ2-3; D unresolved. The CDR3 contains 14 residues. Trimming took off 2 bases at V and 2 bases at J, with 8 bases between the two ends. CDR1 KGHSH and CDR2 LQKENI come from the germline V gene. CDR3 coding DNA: TGTGCCAGCTCACCAACGACACTCACAGATACGCAGTATTTT. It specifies CASSPTTLTDTQYF.

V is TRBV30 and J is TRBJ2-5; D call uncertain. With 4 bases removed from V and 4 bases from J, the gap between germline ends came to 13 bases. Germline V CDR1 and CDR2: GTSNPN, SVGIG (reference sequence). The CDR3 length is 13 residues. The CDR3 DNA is TGTGCCTGGACTGTCGAGCTGGGAGAGACCCAGTACTTC. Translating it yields CAWTVELGETQYF.

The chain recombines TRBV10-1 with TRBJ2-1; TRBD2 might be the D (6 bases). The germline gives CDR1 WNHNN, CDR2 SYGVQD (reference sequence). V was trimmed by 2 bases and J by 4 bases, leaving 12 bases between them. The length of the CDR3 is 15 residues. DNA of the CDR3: TGCGCCAGCAGTGAGCATCCGGGACTGTACAATGAGCAGTTCTTC. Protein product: CASSEHPGLYNEQFF.

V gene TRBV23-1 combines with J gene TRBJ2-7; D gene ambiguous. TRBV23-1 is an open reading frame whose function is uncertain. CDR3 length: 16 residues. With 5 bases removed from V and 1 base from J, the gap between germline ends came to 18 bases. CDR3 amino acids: CASSSQISCYSYEQYF. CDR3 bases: TGCGCCAGCAGTTCACAGATTTCCTGCTATTCCTACGAGCAGTACTTC.

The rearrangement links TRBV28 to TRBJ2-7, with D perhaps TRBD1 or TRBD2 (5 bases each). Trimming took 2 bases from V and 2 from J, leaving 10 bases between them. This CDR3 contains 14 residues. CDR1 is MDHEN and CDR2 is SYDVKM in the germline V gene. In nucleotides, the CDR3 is TGTGCCAGCAGTTTAAACGGGGCCCCCTACGAGCAGTACTTC. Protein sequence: CASSLNGAPYEQYF.

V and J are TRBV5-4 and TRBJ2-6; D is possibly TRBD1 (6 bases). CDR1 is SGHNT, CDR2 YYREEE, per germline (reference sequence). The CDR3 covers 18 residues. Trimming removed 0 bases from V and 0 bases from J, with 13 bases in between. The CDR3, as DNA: TGTGCCAGCAGCTTGGAAGGCAGGGGACACTCTGGGGCCAACGTCCTGACTTTC. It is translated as CASSLEGRGHSGANVLTF.

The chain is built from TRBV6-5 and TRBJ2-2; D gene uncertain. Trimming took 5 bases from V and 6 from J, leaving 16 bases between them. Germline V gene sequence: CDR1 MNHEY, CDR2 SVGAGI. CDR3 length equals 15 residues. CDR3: CASSPGPYLAGELFF. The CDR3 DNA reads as TGTGCCAGCAGTCCCGGGCCTTATTTGGCCGGGGAGCTGTTTTTT.

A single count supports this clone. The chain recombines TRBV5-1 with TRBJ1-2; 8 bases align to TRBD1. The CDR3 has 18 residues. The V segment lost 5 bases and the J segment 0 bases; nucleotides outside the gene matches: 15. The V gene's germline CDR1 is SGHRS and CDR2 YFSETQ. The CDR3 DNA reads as TGCGCCAGCAGTACGCTGCCGGGACAGGTACAGTCTAACTATGGCTACACCTTC. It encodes CASSTLPGQVQSNYGYTF.

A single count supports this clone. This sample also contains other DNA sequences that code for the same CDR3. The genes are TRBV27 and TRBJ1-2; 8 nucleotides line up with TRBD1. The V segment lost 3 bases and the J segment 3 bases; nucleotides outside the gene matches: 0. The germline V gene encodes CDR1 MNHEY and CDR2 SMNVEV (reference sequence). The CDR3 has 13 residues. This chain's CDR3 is CASSLTGDYGYTF. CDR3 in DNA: TGTGCCAGCAGTTTGACAGGGGACTATGGCTACACCTTC.

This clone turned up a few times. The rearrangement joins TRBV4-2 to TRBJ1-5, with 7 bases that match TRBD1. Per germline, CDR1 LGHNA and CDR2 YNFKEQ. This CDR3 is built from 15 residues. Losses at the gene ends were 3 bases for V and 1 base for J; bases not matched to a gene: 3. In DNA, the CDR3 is TGTGCCAGCAGCCAGACAGGGACGAGCAATCAGCCCCAGCATTTT. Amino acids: CASSQTGTSNQPQHF.

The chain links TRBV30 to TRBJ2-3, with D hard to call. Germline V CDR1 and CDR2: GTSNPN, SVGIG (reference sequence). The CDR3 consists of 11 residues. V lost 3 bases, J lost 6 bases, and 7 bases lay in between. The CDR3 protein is CAWSRMDTQYF. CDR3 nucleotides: TGTGCCTGGAGCCGGATGGATACGCAGTATTTT.

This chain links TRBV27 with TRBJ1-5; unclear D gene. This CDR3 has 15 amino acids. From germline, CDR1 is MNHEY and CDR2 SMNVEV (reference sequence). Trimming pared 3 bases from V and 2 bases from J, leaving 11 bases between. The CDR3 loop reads CASSFEGLGNQPQHF. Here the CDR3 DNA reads TGTGCCAGCAGTTTTGAGGGTCTGGGCAATCAGCCCCAGCATTTT.

CDR3 sequence: CASSLVGRSSPLHF. For the CDR3, the DNA is TGTGCCAGCAGCTTGGTGGGTAGATCTTCACCCCTCCACTTT. The rearrangement joins TRBV5-4 to TRBJ1-6; D gene unclear. This CDR3 is built from 14 residues. Germline V gene data show CDR1 as SGHNT and CDR2 as YYREEE (reference sequence). Trimming removed 0 bases from V and 9 bases from J, with 10 bases in between.

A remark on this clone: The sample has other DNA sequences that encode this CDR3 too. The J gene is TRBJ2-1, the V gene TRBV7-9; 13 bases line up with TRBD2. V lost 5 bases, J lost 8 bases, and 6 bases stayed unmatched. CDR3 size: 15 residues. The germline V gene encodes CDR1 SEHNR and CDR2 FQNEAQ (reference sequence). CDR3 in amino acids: CASSPGTSGIDEQFF. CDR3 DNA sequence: TGTGCCAGCAGCCCCGGGACTAGCGGGATTGATGAGCAGTTCTTC.

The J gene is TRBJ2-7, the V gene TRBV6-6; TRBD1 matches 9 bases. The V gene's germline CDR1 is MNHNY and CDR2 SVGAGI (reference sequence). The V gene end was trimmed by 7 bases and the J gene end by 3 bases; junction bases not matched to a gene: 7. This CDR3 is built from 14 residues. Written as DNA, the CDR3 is TGTGCCAGCACTTTGCCGGGACAGGGCTACGAGCAGTACTTC. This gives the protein CASTLPGQGYEQYF.

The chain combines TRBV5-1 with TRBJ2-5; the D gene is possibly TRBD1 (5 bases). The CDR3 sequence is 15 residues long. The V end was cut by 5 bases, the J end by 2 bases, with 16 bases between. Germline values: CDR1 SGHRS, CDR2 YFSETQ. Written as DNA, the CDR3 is TGCGCCAGCAGATCTTGGGGCAATACTCAAGAGACCCAGTACTTC. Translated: CASRSWGNTQETQYF.

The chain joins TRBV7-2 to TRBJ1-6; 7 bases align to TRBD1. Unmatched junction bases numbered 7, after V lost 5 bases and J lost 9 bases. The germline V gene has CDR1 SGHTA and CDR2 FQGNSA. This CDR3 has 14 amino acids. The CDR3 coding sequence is TGTGCCAGCAGCCCGCACAGGGGATCTTCACCCCTCCACTTT. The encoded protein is CASSPHRGSSPLHF. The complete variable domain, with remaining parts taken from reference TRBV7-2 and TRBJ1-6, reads GAGVSQSPSNKVTEKGKDVELRCDPISGHTALYWYRQSLGQGLEFLIYFQGNSAPDKSGLPSDRFSAERTGGSVSTLTIQRTQQEDSAVYLCASSPHRGSSPLHFGNGTRLTVT.

CDR3 DNA: TGCGCCAGCAGCTTGGGTGCCTTGGGTAATTCACCCCTCCACTTT. As protein: CASSLGALGNSPLHF. The V and J genes are TRBV5-1 and TRBJ1-6; D unresolved. Trimming took 0 bases from V and 6 from J, leaving 10 bases between them. CDR3 size: 15 residues. Germline CDR1 reads SGHRS; CDR2 reads YFSETQ.

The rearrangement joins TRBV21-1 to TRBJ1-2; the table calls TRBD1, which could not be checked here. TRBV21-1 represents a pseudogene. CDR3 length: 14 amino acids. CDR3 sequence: CASSKRTGNYGYTF. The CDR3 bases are TGTGCCAGCAGCAAAAGGACAGGGAACTATGGCTACACCTTC.

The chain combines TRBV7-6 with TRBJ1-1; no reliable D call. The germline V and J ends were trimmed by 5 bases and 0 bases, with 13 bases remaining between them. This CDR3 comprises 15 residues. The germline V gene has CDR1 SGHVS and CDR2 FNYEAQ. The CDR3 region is CASSHFLQMNTEAFF. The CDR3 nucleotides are TGTGCCAGCAGCCACTTTTTACAGATGAACACTGAAGCTTTCTTT.

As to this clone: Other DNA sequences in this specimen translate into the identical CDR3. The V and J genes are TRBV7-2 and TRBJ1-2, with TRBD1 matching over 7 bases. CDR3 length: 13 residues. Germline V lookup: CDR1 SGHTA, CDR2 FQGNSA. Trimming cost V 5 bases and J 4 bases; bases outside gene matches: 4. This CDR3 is CASSPDRSYGYTF. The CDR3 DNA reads TGTGCCAGCAGCCCGGACAGGTCCTATGGCTACACCTTC.

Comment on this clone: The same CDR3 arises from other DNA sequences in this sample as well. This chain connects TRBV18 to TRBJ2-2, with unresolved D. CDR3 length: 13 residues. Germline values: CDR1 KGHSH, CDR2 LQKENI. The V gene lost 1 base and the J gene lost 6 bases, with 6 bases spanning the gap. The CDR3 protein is CASSPRDSGELFF. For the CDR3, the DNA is TGTGCCAGCTCACCACGAGACTCCGGGGAGCTGTTTTTT. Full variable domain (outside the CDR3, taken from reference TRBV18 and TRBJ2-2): NAGVMQNPRHLVRRRGQEARLRCSPMKGHSHVYWYRQLPEEGLKFMVYLQKENIIDESGMPKERFSAEFPKEGPSILRIQQVVRGDSAAYFCASSPRDSGELFFGEGSRLTVL.

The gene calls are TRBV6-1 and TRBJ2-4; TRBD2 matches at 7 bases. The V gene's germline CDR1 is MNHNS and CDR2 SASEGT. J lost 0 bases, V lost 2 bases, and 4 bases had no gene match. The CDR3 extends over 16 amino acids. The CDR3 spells CASSESTSKAKNIQYF. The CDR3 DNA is TGTGCCAGCAGTGAATCGACTAGCAAAGCCAAAAACATTCAGTACTTC.

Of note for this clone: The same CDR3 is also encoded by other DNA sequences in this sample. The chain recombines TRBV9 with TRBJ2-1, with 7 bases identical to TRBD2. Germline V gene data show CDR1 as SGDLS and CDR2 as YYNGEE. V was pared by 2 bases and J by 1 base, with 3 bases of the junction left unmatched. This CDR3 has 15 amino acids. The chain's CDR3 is CASSVAAGSYNEQFF. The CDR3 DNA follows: TGTGCCAGCAGCGTCGCAGCGGGGTCCTACAATGAGCAGTTCTTC.

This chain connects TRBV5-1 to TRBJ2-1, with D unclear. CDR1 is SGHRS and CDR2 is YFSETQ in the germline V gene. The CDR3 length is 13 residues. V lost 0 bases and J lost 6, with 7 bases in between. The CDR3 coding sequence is TGCGCCAGCAGCTTGGCCTCAATCAATGAGCAGTTCTTC. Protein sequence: CASSLASINEQFF.

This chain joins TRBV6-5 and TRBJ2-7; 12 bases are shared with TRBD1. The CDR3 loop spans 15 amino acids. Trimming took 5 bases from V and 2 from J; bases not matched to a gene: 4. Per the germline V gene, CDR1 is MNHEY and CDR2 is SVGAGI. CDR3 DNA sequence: TGTGCCAGCAGTCCTGGGGACAGGGGGCCCTACGAGCAGTACTTC. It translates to CASSPGDRGPYEQYF.

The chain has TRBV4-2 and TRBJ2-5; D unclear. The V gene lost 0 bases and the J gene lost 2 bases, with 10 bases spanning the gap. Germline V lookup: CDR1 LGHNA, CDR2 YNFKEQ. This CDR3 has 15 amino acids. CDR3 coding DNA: TGTGCCAGCAGCCAAGAAATGCTAGTTCAAGAGACCCAGTACTTC. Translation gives CASSQEMLVQETQYF.

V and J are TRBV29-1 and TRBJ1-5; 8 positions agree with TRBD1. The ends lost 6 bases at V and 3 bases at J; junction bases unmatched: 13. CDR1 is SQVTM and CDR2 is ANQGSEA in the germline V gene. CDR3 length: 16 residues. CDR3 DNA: TGCAGCGTCGCCCTCGCCGGGACAGGTCCCAATCAGCCCCAGCATTTT. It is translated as CSVALAGTGPNQPQHF.

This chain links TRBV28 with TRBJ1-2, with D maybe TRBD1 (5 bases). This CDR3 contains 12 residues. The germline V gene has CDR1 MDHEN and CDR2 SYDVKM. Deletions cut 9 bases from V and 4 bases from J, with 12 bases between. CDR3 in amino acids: CASGGSGYGYTF. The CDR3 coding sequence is TGTGCCAGTGGGGGAAGTGGCTATGGCTACACCTTC.

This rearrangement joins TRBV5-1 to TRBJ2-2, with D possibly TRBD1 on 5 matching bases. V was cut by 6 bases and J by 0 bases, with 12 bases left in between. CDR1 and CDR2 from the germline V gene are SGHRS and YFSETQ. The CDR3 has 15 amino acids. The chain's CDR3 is CASTLGQSNTGELFF. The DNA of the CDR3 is TGCGCCAGCACCCTGGGGCAGTCGAACACCGGGGAGCTGTTTTTT.